The entry below gives a single T cell receptor (beta chain) sequence along with its context. Its specificity is not known. These data belong to a study of vaccination effects on CD4 cells after COVID-19. Sequenced by immunoSEQ multiplex PCR; TCRdb stores in-frame clones only, minus some. This repertoire shows around 21,000 clones, 60% to 70% found once; its top ten account for under 14%. This CDR3 spans 16 amino acids. Germline assignment: CDR1 SGHNT and CDR2 YENEEA. V lost 5 bases to trimming and J lost 5 bases, with 18 bases between them. Viral peptide pools were used in the ViraFEST assay to expand antigen-specific CD4+ T cells, and sequencing came afterward. CD4+ T cells were isolated after 10 days of culture. The healthy vaccine recipients, who had no prior SARS-CoV-2 infection, showed negative nucleocapsid antibodies.

The chain joins TRBV11-3 to TRBJ1-4; TRBD1 might be the D (5 bases). Source: CD4+ T cells from PBMCs cultured with HCoV-NL63 spike peptides, taken before COVID-19 vaccination. The TCR sequence derives from a human donor who received a COVID-19 vaccine. The CDR3 DNA reads TGTGCCAGCAGCAAACGGACCGGGACGGGAAATGAAAAACTGTTTTTT. Translating it yields CASSKRTGTGNEKLFF.